This TCR beta chain comes out of a study of OX40 agonist ivuxolimab in advanced cancers. Study overall: The diagnoses of dose-escalation patients were hepatocellular carcinoma, melanoma, renal cell or head and neck cancer.

Only in-frame clones appear in the TCRdb table, and some are missing; sequencing was by immunoSEQ multiplex PCR. This table has 35,000 or so clones, over 75% appearing once. In germline, CDR1 is SGDLS, CDR2 YYNGEE. The CDR3 has 16 residues. The receptor was derived from an adult with an advanced solid tumor such as melanoma, head and neck, liver or kidney cancer. Here the sequenced sample was CD4+ or CD8+ T cells sorted from blood, taken in a trial of the OX40 agonist ivuxolimab. The V call is TRBV9, the J call TRBJ2-5; 8 bases are a match to TRBD2. The J call may be mistaken, given a closer DNA end match to TRBJ2-7. The CDR3: CASSVGVSGGDYEQYF. The CDR3 bases are TGTGCCAGCAGCGTAGGGGTGAGCGGGGGAGACTACGAGCAGTACTTC.